These 20 T cell receptor beta chains were all obtained from the same sample, sequenced in a study of regulatory dendritic cells for organ transplantation. Clones were read by immunoSEQ multiplex PCR, and TCRdb kept only the in-frame ones, dropping some. The data show 25,000 to 30,000 clones, almost 80% seen once. The material sequenced was memory CD4+ T cells from blood. Subset defined: CD45RO+ memory T cells. The receptors originated from a human donor in good health.

The V and J genes are TRBV7-2 and TRBJ1-5; 7 nucleotides agree with TRBD1. Germline values: CDR1 SGHTA, CDR2 FQGNSA. The CDR3 has 15 residues. After removal of 4 bases from V and 4 bases from J, the junction contained 7 bases not matched to a gene. CDR3 amino acids: CASSSPGQLNQPQHF. The CDR3 coding sequence is TGTGCCAGCAGCTCACCGGGACAGCTTAATCAGCCCCAGCATTTT.

The genes are TRBV30 and TRBJ1-3; D may be TRBD1 (5 bases). The CDR3 extends over 15 amino acids. V was clipped by 3 bases and J by 2 bases, with 14 bases between them. Germline V gives CDR1 GTSNPN, CDR2 SVGIG (reference sequence). CDR3 sequence reads: CAWRGGLITGNTIYF. CDR3 DNA sequence: TGTGCCTGGAGGGGGGGACTAATAACTGGAAACACCATATATTTT.

The chain couples TRBV28 to TRBJ1-4; no clear D. From germline, CDR1 is MDHEN and CDR2 SYDVKM. The CDR3 length is 15 residues. Trimming left V 6 bases short and J 8 bases short, with 19 bases between. DNA for the CDR3: TGTGCCAGCAGCCCGGCCCGGGCCGGGGAGGAAAAACTGTTTTTT. Its protein product is CASSPARAGEEKLFF.

This sequence joins TRBV19 and TRBJ2-3, with D unclear. The germline V and J ends were trimmed by 0 bases and 1 base, with 11 bases remaining between them. Per the germline V gene, CDR1 is LNHDA and CDR2 is SQIVND (reference sequence). This CDR3 comprises 16 residues. The CDR3 protein is CASSIDLPRGTDTQYF. The CDR3 bases are TGTGCCAGTAGTATAGATCTCCCCCGCGGCACAGATACGCAGTATTTT.

The genes are TRBV7-8 and TRBJ1-1; D call uncertain. Trimming shortened V by 5 bases and J by 7 bases, and 11 bases separated the two germline ends. CDR1 and CDR2 from the germline V gene are SGHVS and FQNEAQ. The CDR3 is made up of 12 amino acids. As DNA, the CDR3 is TGTGCCAGCAGCCCCCCCGCTCGTGAAGCTTTCTTT. As protein: CASSPPAREAFF.

The rearrangement uses TRBV10-1 and TRBJ2-7; D not certain. V was cut by 0 bases and J by 3 bases, with 3 bases left in between. CDR1 and CDR2 (germline): WNHNN, SYGVQD (reference sequence). This CDR3 spans 12 amino acids. CDR3 amino acids: CASSESYYEQYF. CDR3 DNA sequence: TGCGCCAGCAGTGAGTCCTACTACGAGCAGTACTTC.

V gene TRBV6-1 combines with J gene TRBJ2-2; weak D call: TRBD2 (6 bases). Germline values: CDR1 MNHNS, CDR2 SASEGT. The ends were cut back, 7 bases at V and 5 bases at J, with 11 bases in the middle. The CDR3 extends over 13 amino acids. The CDR3 region has the DNA TGTGCCAGCAAGGAGGGGAATACCGGGGAGCTGTTTTTT. It is translated as CASKEGNTGELFF.

Concerning this clone itself: Other DNA sequences in the sample encode the same CDR3. V usage is TRBV4-2 and J usage is TRBJ1-1; D may be TRBD1 (6 bases). Germline CDR1 reads LGHNA; CDR2 reads YNFKEQ. This CDR3 region has 13 residues. Trimming removed 1 base at V and 8 bases at J, with 11 bases between. The CDR3 sequence: CASSQGRGREAFF. For the CDR3, the DNA is TGTGCCAGCAGCCAAGGGCGGGGGCGCGAAGCTTTCTTT.

This sequence joins TRBV4-1 and TRBJ1-5, with a tentative D call TRBD1 (5 bases). Germline CDR1 is MGHRA and CDR2 is YSYEKL. The ends were cut back, 2 bases at V and 0 bases at J, with 11 bases in the middle. The CDR3 totals 16 residues. CDR3: CASSQITGLSNQPQHF. In DNA form, the CDR3 reads TGCGCCAGCAGCCAAATTACAGGACTTAGCAATCAGCCCCAGCATTTT.

V and J are TRBV27 and TRBJ1-1, with unresolved D. Germline V gene data show CDR1 as MNHEY and CDR2 as SMNVEV (reference sequence). Trimming took 6 bases from V and 6 from J, leaving 17 bases between them. This CDR3 region has 14 residues. CDR3 coding DNA: TGTGCCAGCAGCCCCAGGAATGGGGTGGCTGAAGCTTTCTTT. This translates into CASSPRNGVAEAFF.

This clone was observed a few times. The chain couples TRBV27 to TRBJ1-1, with TRBD1 matching over 7 bases. Germline values: CDR1 MNHEY, CDR2 SMNVEV (reference sequence). V trimming: 3 bases; J trimming: 4 bases; junction bases outside the gene matches: 5. The CDR3 loop spans 14 amino acids. DNA for the CDR3: TGTGCCAGCAGTTTCGACAGGGTGGCCACTGAAGCTTTCTTT. It yields the protein CASSFDRVATEAFF.

This clone was seen just once. The gene calls are TRBV4-2 and TRBJ1-1; D unclear. V was pared by 5 bases and J by 1 base, with 14 bases between. This CDR3 is built from 15 residues. Germline assignment: CDR1 LGHNA and CDR2 YNFKEQ. The CDR3 DNA follows: TGTGCCAGCAGCTCCGGGGATAGTCGGAACACTGAAGCTTTCTTT. The encoded protein is CASSSGDSRNTEAFF.

The chain joins TRBV5-5 to TRBJ2-2; D ambiguous. CDR1 and CDR2 (germline): SGHKS, YYEKEE (reference sequence). CDR3 length: 14 residues. The V and J ends lost 5 bases and 4 bases respectively, with 12 bases between them. The CDR3 protein is CASRPVYPTGELFF. In nucleotides, the CDR3 is TGTGCCAGCAGACCGGTCTACCCCACCGGGGAGCTGTTTTTT.

The chain employs TRBV4-2 and TRBJ2-7, with 7 bases fitting TRBD2. The CDR3 has 15 amino acids. The germline V gene encodes CDR1 LGHNA and CDR2 YNFKEQ. The trim removed 2 bases at V and 5 bases at J, leaving 9 bases unmatched. CDR3 in amino acids: CASSQSGTTSHEQYF. The CDR3 DNA reads as TGTGCCAGCAGCCAATCCGGGACTACCTCTCACGAGCAGTACTTC.

Details on this clone: At one boundary the junction diverges from the germline segment, which might be a read error. The chain recombines TRBV7-6 with TRBJ2-2; D remains ambiguous. The CDR3 has 13 amino acids. The germline CDR1 and CDR2 sequences are SGHVS and FNYEAQ. CDR3 protein: CASSRRNPGELFF. The CDR3 DNA reads TGTGCCAGCAGCCGAAGGAACCCCGGGGAGCTGTTTTTT.

The chain uses TRBV30 and TRBJ1-1, with 7 bases identical to TRBD1. Germline CDR1 is GTSNPN and CDR2 is SVGIG (reference sequence). V gave up 8 bases and J gave up 2 bases; unmatched junction bases: 5. The CDR3 is 12 amino acids. This chain's CDR3 is CAIHRGNTEAFF. The CDR3 region has the DNA TGTGCCATCCACAGGGGCAACACTGAAGCTTTCTTT.

V and J are TRBV4-2 and TRBJ2-3; 8 nucleotides agree with TRBD1. The V gene end was trimmed by 2 bases and the J gene end by 4 bases; junction bases not matched to a gene: 2. This CDR3 has 14 residues. Germline V gene data show CDR1 as LGHNA and CDR2 as YNFKEQ. The CDR3 coding sequence is TGTGCCAGCAGCCAATCAGGGGGCGCAGATACGCAGTATTTT. This codes for CASSQSGGADTQYF.

J is TRBJ2-1 and V is TRBV11-3; D may be TRBD1 (6 bases). CDR1 and CDR2 (germline): SGHNT, YENEEA. The CDR3 spans 15 residues. Trimming removed 0 bases from V and 7 bases from J, with 13 bases in between. The chain's CDR3 is CASSLEGSRGNEQFF. As DNA, the CDR3 is TGTGCCAGCAGCTTAGAAGGGTCTAGGGGGAATGAGCAGTTCTTC.

The rearrangement joins TRBV2 to TRBJ2-7; D is ambiguous. The V and J ends lost 4 bases and 11 bases respectively, with 15 bases between them. The germline CDR1 and CDR2 sequences are SNHLY and FYNNEI. This CDR3 region has 12 residues. The CDR3 nucleotides read TGTGCCAGCAGTGTGGAGTTGGGCCTTGAGTACTTC. Its protein product is CASSVELGLEYF.

This sequence joins TRBV7-3 and TRBJ2-3; 8 nucleotides align to TRBD2. Germline V gene sequence: CDR1 SGHTA, CDR2 FQGTGA. CDR3 length: 13 amino acids. V was clipped by 2 bases and J by 9 bases; unmatched bases: 4. CDR3 protein: CASSLAGGFTQYF. The CDR3 nucleotides read TGTGCCAGCAGCTTAGCGGGGGGTTTCACGCAGTATTTT.